These 30 T cell receptor beta chains share one sample of origin, sequenced in a study of cytomegalovirus exposure and HLA in healthy donors. Primers included in the PCR were 60 Vbeta and 13 Jbeta primers. The protocol was immunoSEQ multiplex PCR, while the TCRdb copy is restricted to in-frame clones and leaves out a portion. The table lists 30,000 to 35,000 clones, with 3% to 4% in the top ten. Source material: PBMCs. Every receptor here comes from a middle-aged woman in good health and CMV-seropositive.

Written as DNA, the CDR3 is TGTGCCAGCAGCTTAGTAGCGGGGGCCTACGAGCAGTACTTC. Amino acid sequence: CASSLVAGAYEQYF. The chain is built from TRBV13 and TRBJ2-7; TRBD2 aligns across 9 bases. Trimming cost V 1 base and J 2 bases; bases outside gene matches: 0. Germline V gene data show CDR1 as PRHDT and CDR2 as FYEKMQ (reference sequence). The CDR3 is made up of 14 amino acids.

For the CDR3, the DNA is TGCGCCAGCAGCTTGTCGGGACAGGGGGCGTATGATACGCAGTATTTT. Translation gives CASSLSGQGAYDTQYF. The chain employs TRBV5-1 and TRBJ2-3; 12 positions agree with TRBD1. With V trimmed by 1 base and J by 6 bases, 6 bases remained unmatched. This CDR3 is 16 amino acids long. Germline V gene sequence: CDR1 SGHRS, CDR2 YFSETQ.

This rearrangement joins TRBV2 to TRBJ2-5, with 13 positions matching TRBD2. CDR1 and CDR2 (germline): SNHLY, FYNNEI. This CDR3 is built from 16 residues. The J segment lost 1 base and the V segment lost 6 bases, leaving 5 bases of the junction unmatched. The DNA for the CDR3 is TGTGCCAGCAGGAGGGGGACTAGCGGGACCCAAGAGACCCAGTACTTC. Its protein product is CASRRGTSGTQETQYF.

Concerning this clone: The same CDR3 can be traced to other DNA sequences in this sample. This chain links TRBV15 with TRBJ2-7; D possibly corresponds to TRBD2 (6 bases). CDR3 length: 15 amino acids. The V gene lost 3 bases and the J gene lost 3 bases, with 15 bases spanning the gap. Germline V gives CDR1 LNHNV, CDR2 YYDKDF (reference sequence). The CDR3 reads CATSRDLGGGYEQYF. CDR3 nucleotides: TGTGCCACCAGCAGGGATCTGGGAGGAGGCTACGAGCAGTACTTC. Together with reference TRBV15 and TRBJ2-7, the CDR3 gives the full variable domain: DAMVIQNPRYQVTQFGKPVTLSCSQTLNHNVMYWYQQKSSQAPKLLFHYYDKDFNNEADTPDNFQSRRPNTSFCFLDIRSPGLGDTAMYLCATSRDLGGGYEQYFGPGTRLTVT.

V gene TRBV10-1 combines with J gene TRBJ2-5, with TRBD1 identical over 9 bases. The CDR3 consists of 14 residues. Germline CDR1 and CDR2: WNHNN and SYGVQD (reference sequence). Trimming took 5 bases from V and 5 from J; bases not matched to a gene: 6. The CDR3 here is CASSSGQGMETQYF. As DNA, the CDR3 is TGCGCCAGCAGTTCGGGACAGGGTATGGAGACCCAGTACTTC.

The chain links TRBV2 to TRBJ2-2; TRBD1 aligns across 10 bases. Germline CDR1 is SNHLY and CDR2 is FYNNEI. This CDR3 is built from 14 residues. Trimming at V came to 6 bases and at J to 4 bases, leaving 2 bases not matched to a gene. CDR3 region: CASRGDRGTGELFF. Written as DNA, the CDR3 is TGTGCCAGCAGGGGGGACAGGGGCACCGGGGAGCTGTTTTTT.

The J gene is TRBJ2-7, the V gene TRBV6-5; the match to TRBD2 covers 10 bases. Per the germline V gene, CDR1 is MNHEY and CDR2 is SVGAGI. The CDR3 spans 16 residues. V was clipped by 0 bases and J by 3 bases; unmatched bases: 5. CDR3 coding DNA: TGTGCCAGCAGTTACTCTCGACTAGCGGGCTTCTACGAGCAGTACTTC. Residues: CASSYSRLAGFYEQYF.

This chain links TRBV27 with TRBJ2-7; 9 bases are shared with TRBD1. The V and J ends lost 6 bases and 5 bases, in that order; junction bases with no gene match: 5. From germline, CDR1 is MNHEY and CDR2 SMNVEV (reference sequence). This CDR3 comprises 13 residues. The DNA of the CDR3 is TGTGCCAGCAGCTGGGACAGGGTCAACGAGCAGTACTTC. This codes for CASSWDRVNEQYF.

The chain is built from TRBV2 and TRBJ1-5; perhaps TRBD1 as D (6 bases). The germline CDR1 and CDR2 sequences are SNHLY and FYNNEI. V lost 5 bases and J 5 bases, leaving 13 bases between the germline ends. This CDR3 spans 14 amino acids. CDR3 DNA sequence: TGTGCCAGCAGTCTACAGGGAGGGGATCAGCCCCAGCATTTT. Protein product: CASSLQGGDQPQHF.

V is TRBV6-5 and J is TRBJ1-6; D gene ambiguous. Germline V gene lookup returns CDR1 MNHEY and CDR2 SVGAGI. Between the trimmed V and J ends, which lost 5 bases and 2 bases, there was a span of 10 bases. The CDR3 runs to 15 residues. Here the CDR3 reads CASSPLSPYNSPLHF. As DNA, the CDR3 is TGTGCCAGCAGTCCTTTGAGTCCCTATAATTCACCCCTCCACTTT.

The chain carries TRBV30 and TRBJ2-1, with D tentatively TRBD2 (6 bases). The germline V gene has CDR1 GTSNPN and CDR2 SVGIG (reference sequence). The V end was cut by 3 bases, the J end by 4 bases, with 13 bases between. The CDR3 is 14 amino acids. Written as DNA, the CDR3 is TGTGCCTGGAGCGCTCCGGGACTTTACAATGAGCAGTTCTTC. This translates into CAWSAPGLYNEQFF.

The rearrangement links TRBV4-3 to TRBJ2-3, with 8 bases fitting TRBD2. Per the germline V gene, CDR1 is LGHNA and CDR2 is YSLEER. This CDR3 comprises 15 residues. The junction had 1 base not matched to a gene; V was cut back by 2 bases and J by 0 bases. CDR3 sequence (DNA): TGCGCCAGCAGCCAAACTAGCGGCAGCACAGATACGCAGTATTTT. This encodes CASSQTSGSTDTQYF.

The V gene is TRBV11-1, the J gene TRBJ2-5; D is unresolved. Trimming took 1 base from V and 4 from J, leaving 7 bases between them. This CDR3 is 13 amino acids long. From germline, CDR1 is SGHAT and CDR2 FQDESV (reference sequence). The CDR3 nucleotides are TGTGCCAGCAGCTTAGTTTACGGAGAGACCCAGTACTTC. This translates into CASSLVYGETQYF.

This chain joins TRBV9 and TRBJ2-1, with 7 nucleotides matching TRBD2. Germline CDR1 and CDR2: SGDLS and YYNGEE. The ends lost 2 bases at V and 1 base at J; junction bases unmatched: 6. The CDR3 has 16 amino acids. The CDR3: CASSVGGSGSYNEQFF. The DNA of the CDR3 is TGTGCCAGCAGCGTGGGCGGGAGTGGTTCCTACAATGAGCAGTTCTTC.

The chain couples TRBV5-1 to TRBJ1-1; D might be TRBD1 (5 bases). The CDR3 consists of 14 residues. Trimming took 7 bases from V and 3 from J, leaving 16 bases between them. Per germline, CDR1 SGHRS and CDR2 YFSETQ. The CDR3 spells CASAVRTRDTEAFF. CDR3 DNA: TGCGCCAGCGCAGTAAGGACACGAGACACTGAAGCTTTCTTT.

DNA for the CDR3: TGTGCCAGCAAACGGGACAGGGGAAATCAGCCCCAGCATTTT. This gives the protein CASKRDRGNQPQHF. The genes are TRBV6-5 and TRBJ1-5; 10 positions agree with TRBD1. The germline V gene has CDR1 MNHEY and CDR2 SVGAGI. This CDR3 region has 14 residues. Losses at the gene ends were 7 bases for V and 4 bases for J; bases not matched to a gene: 4.

The chain uses TRBV7-8 and TRBJ2-7; 10 bases align to TRBD1. V shed 5 bases, J shed 4 bases, and the junction held 8 bases outside the gene matches. CDR3 size: 15 residues. Per the germline V gene, CDR1 is SGHVS and CDR2 is FQNEAQ. The CDR3: CASSQTTGGFYEQYF. For the CDR3, the DNA is TGTGCCAGCAGCCAGACGACAGGGGGCTTTTACGAGCAGTACTTC. Full variable domain (missing parts from reference TRBV7-8 and TRBJ2-7): GAGVSQSPRYKVAKRGQDVALRCDPISGHVSLFWYQQALGQGPEFLTYFQNEAQLDKSGLPSDRFFAERPEGSVSTLKIQRTQQEDSAVYLCASSQTTGGFYEQYFGPGTRLTVT.

J is TRBJ2-7 and V is TRBV5-1; D is possibly TRBD1 (5 bases). CDR1 is SGHRS and CDR2 is YFSETQ in the germline V gene. The CDR3 spans 15 residues. V was clipped by 1 base and J by 5 bases, with 16 bases between them. This CDR3 reads CASSLNGQQGDEQYF. CDR3 sequence (DNA): TGCGCCAGCAGCTTGAATGGTCAGCAGGGTGACGAGCAGTACTTC.

A word on this clone: Within the sample, other DNA sequences also encode this same CDR3. The rearrangement uses TRBV27 and TRBJ2-7; 7 bases line up with TRBD1. Germline trimming cut 3 bases from V and 4 bases from J; bases unmatched to any gene: 6. The germline CDR1 and CDR2 sequences are MNHEY and SMNVEV (reference sequence). The CDR3 length is 14 residues. The CDR3 DNA is TGTGCCAGCAGTTTCTCGACAGGGATATACGAGCAGTACTTC. Translating gives CASSFSTGIYEQYF.

V and J are TRBV19 and TRBJ1-1; TRBD1 matches at 7 bases. The length of the CDR3 is 15 residues. With 2 bases clipped from V and 5 bases from J, the junction kept 8 bases outside the gene matches. Germline V CDR1 and CDR2: LNHDA, SQIVND (reference sequence). DNA of the CDR3: TGTGCCAGTAGTATAAGTAACAGGGGACCAACTGAAGCTTTCTTT. This encodes CASSISNRGPTEAFF.

This sequence joins TRBV30 and TRBJ1-4, with 11 nucleotides matching TRBD1. CDR1 GTSNPN and CDR2 SVGIG come from the germline V gene (reference sequence). The junction had 7 bases not matched to a gene; V was cut back by 3 bases and J by 1 base. The CDR3 covers 17 residues. As DNA, the CDR3 is TGTGCCTGGAGGGACAGGGGGCGCGGGCTAACTAATGAAAAACTGTTTTTT. It encodes CAWRDRGRGLTNEKLFF.

The gene calls are TRBV7-2 and TRBJ1-2; possibly TRBD1 for D (5 bases). Trimming took 1 base from V and 8 from J, leaving 14 bases between them. In germline, CDR1 is SGHTA, CDR2 FQGNSA. The length of the CDR3 is 14 residues. The DNA of the CDR3 is TGTGCCAGCAGCTTAGACGGGGGGATAGGGGGCTACACCTTC. It encodes CASSLDGGIGGYTF.

This chain connects TRBV19 to TRBJ2-5; D gene unclear. The V end lost 3 bases, the J end lost 5 bases, and 7 bases lay between the germline ends. CDR1 and CDR2 (germline): LNHDA, SQIVND (reference sequence). The CDR3 loop spans 12 amino acids. The CDR3 region has the DNA TGTGCCAGTAGTATCCCCCTCGAGACCCAGTACTTC. Protein sequence: CASSIPLETQYF.

V and J are TRBV6-1 and TRBJ2-7; D call uncertain. The CDR3 runs 16 residues. Germline V gene sequence: CDR1 MNHNS, CDR2 SASEGT. V dropped 2 bases and J dropped 4 bases, with 18 bases sitting between them. The CDR3 DNA reads as TGTGCCAGCAGTGAATATGCAGGCAGCAGTCTTTACGAGCAGTACTTC. Its protein product is CASSEYAGSSLYEQYF.

V gene TRBV27 combines with J gene TRBJ1-5; D gene unclear. Germline assignment: CDR1 MNHEY and CDR2 SMNVEV (reference sequence). V was cut by 0 bases and J by 1 base, with 7 bases left in between. The CDR3 spans 15 residues. CDR3 sequence reads: CASSLSGVSNQPQHF. CDR3 bases: TGTGCCAGCAGTTTATCCGGGGTAAGCAATCAGCCCCAGCATTTT.

This sequence joins TRBV30 and TRBJ1-4; D is undetermined. Trimming took off 2 bases at V and 12 bases at J, with 19 bases between the two ends. CDR1 GTSNPN and CDR2 SVGIG come from the germline V gene (reference sequence). This CDR3 region has 14 residues. CDR3 protein: CAWSLRSTSIELFF. CDR3 nucleotide sequence: TGTGCCTGGAGTTTACGGTCCACCTCCATAGAACTGTTTTTT. Together with reference TRBV30 and TRBJ1-4, the CDR3 gives the full variable domain: SQTIHQWPATLVQPVGSPLSLECTVEGTSNPNLYWYRQAAGRGLQLLFYSVGIGQISSEVPQNLSASRPQDRQFILSSKKLLLSDSGFYLCAWSLRSTSIELFFGSGTQLSVL.

J is TRBJ2-2 and V is TRBV7-3; weak D call: TRBD1 (6 bases). V lost 1 base and J 4 bases, leaving 10 bases between the germline ends. This CDR3 region has 15 residues. The germline gives CDR1 SGHTA, CDR2 FQGTGA. CDR3 in DNA: TGTGCCAGCAGCTTAAACAGGGTCGGCACCGGGGAGCTGTTTTTT. Translated: CASSLNRVGTGELFF. Full variable domain (rest looked up from reference TRBV7-3 and TRBJ2-2): GAGVSQTPSNKVTEKGKYVELRCDPISGHTALYWYRQSLGQGPEFLIYFQGTGAADDSGLPNDRFFAVRPEGSVSTLKIQRTERGDSAVYLCASSLNRVGTGELFFGEGSRLTVL.

The J gene is TRBJ2-7, the V gene TRBV10-3, with D unclear. Trimming removed 6 bases at V and 0 bases at J, with 6 bases between. This CDR3 contains 12 residues. Germline V gene lookup returns CDR1 ENHRY and CDR2 SYGVKD. CDR3 DNA sequence: TGTGCCATCAGCGACAACTCCTACGAGCAGTACTTC. Amino acids: CAISDNSYEQYF.

The chain has TRBV5-6 and TRBJ1-5, with TRBD1 matching 9 bases. The CDR3 consists of 14 residues. The V segment lost 4 bases and the J segment 7 bases; nucleotides outside the gene matches: 6. Per the germline V gene, CDR1 is SGHDT and CDR2 is YYEEEE. DNA for the CDR3: TGTGCCAGCAGCCAACAGGGGGCGCAGCAGCCCCAGCATTTT. It specifies CASSQQGAQQPQHF.

The rearrangement joins TRBV14 to TRBJ2-2; no definite D call. Trimming left V 0 bases short and J 6 bases short, with 5 bases between. The CDR3 covers 13 residues. The V gene's germline CDR1 is SGHDN and CDR2 FVKESK. CDR3 amino acids: CASSQDVAGELFF. CDR3 bases: TGTGCCAGCAGCCAAGATGTAGCCGGGGAGCTGTTTTTT.